This is a list of T cell receptor beta chains from one sample in a study of PD-L1 blockade in urothelial cancer. Measured with immunoSEQ multiplex PCR; TCRdb has only the in-frame clones, and not every one. The table records around 100,000 clones, roughly 84% of them present only once. Source: PBMCs, taken around atezolizumab (anti-PD-L1) treatment. All receptors come from a man in his fifties or sixties with urothelial cancer. Each CDR3 is given with its conserved first and last residue. A D gene is named only where the DNA matches it firmly. The size entry is marked missing in some rows and otherwise reads once, few, many or a size class.

V gene	J gene	D gene	clone size	CDR3 DNA	CDR3 protein
TRBV4-2	TRBJ1-5	TRBD1	few	TGTGCCAGCAGCCCCAGGACAGGGAGTCAGCCCCAGCATTTT	CASSPRTGSQPQHF
TRBV5-4	TRBJ1-3	TRBD1	once	TGTGCCAGCAGCTTCTTGGACAGGGGATCGAGGGGAAACACCATATATTTT	CASSFLDRGSRGNTIYF
TRBV6-1	TRBJ2-5	.	.	TGTGCCAGCAGGTACAGGGTGGGCGAGACCCAGTACTTC	CASRYRVGETQYF
TRBV11-2	TRBJ1-1	TRBD1	.	TGTGCCAGCAGCCGCGGACAGGGGACTGAAGCTTTCTTT	CASSRGQGTEAFF
TRBV25-1	TRBJ2-1	.	.	TGTGCCAGCAGTACCTCGGGATCAAACAATGAGCAGTTCTTC	CASSTSGSNNEQFF
TRBV6-1	TRBJ1-6	.	.	TGTGCCAGCAGTGAGTCAGGACACCATAATTCACCCCTCCACTTT	CASSESGHHNSPLHF
TRBV10-1	TRBJ1-5	.	.	TGCGCCAGCAGGTTTTCGCAGGACAAGAATCAGCCCCAGCATTTT	CASRFSQDKNQPQHF
TRBV2	TRBJ2-7	TRBD2	.	TGTGCCAGCAGTGAAGCCCCCGGGGCGGGGGGGGAGCAGTACTTC	CASSEAPGAGGEQYF
TRBV6-1	TRBJ1-5	.	.	TGTGCCAGCAGTGAAGGCCAGGGGCCTCCATCCCTTCAGCCCCAGCATTTT	CASSEGQGPPSLQPQHF
TRBV7-2	TRBJ2-7	TRBD2	.	TGTGCCAGCAGCACCGGGACTAGCGGGGTATACGAGCAGTACTTC	CASSTGTSGVYEQYF
TRBV5-1	TRBJ2-1	TRBD1	.	TGCGCCAGCGCCGGGACAGGTATGGATGAGCAGTTCTTC	CASAGTGMDEQFF
TRBV2	TRBJ1-2	TRBD1	.	TGTGCCAGCAGGCCGACCGTCAGGACAGGCGACCCAGATTATGGCTACACCTTC	CASRPTVRTGDPDYGYTF
TRBV2	TRBJ2-3	TRBD2	.	TGTGCCAGCATAACCCGTAGGGCTAGCGGGACGGCGGAAGGGACAGATACGCAGTATTTT	CASITRRASGTAEGTDTQYF
TRBV18	TRBJ1-1	.	.	TGTGCCAGCTCACCTGCGGCTTCCATGAACACTGAAGCTTTCTTT	CASSPAASMNTEAFF
TRBV6-5	TRBJ1-1	.	few	TGTGCCAGCAGTGGGGCCTTTCAAGCTTTCTTT	CASSGAFQAFF
TRBV28	TRBJ2-7	.	.	TGTGCCAGCAGCACGGGACTGTTTCTCGAGCAGTACTTC	CASSTGLFLEQYF
TRBV5-6	TRBJ2-1	.	.	TGTGCCAGCAACCTACCGGGGAGCTCCTACAATGAGCAGTTCTTC	CASNLPGSSYNEQFF
TRBV11-3	TRBJ2-5	TRBD1	.	TGTGCCAGCAGCTACAGGGTAACAGGGGTACAAGAGACCCAGTACTTC	CASSYRVTGVQETQYF
TRBV5-1	TRBJ2-1	TRBD2	.	TGCGCCAGCAGCTCGGGACTAGCGGGAGTCAATGGGAATGAGCAGTTCTTC	CASSSGLAGVNGNEQFF
TRBV2	TRBJ1-6	.	few	TGTGCCAGCAGTGATCCGAATTCACCCCTCCACTTT	CASSDPNSPLHF
TRBV5-4	TRBJ1-6	.	few	TGTGCCAGCAGCCTACAGGGATATAATTCACCCCTCCACTTT	CASSLQGYNSPLHF
TRBV10-3	TRBJ1-2	.	.	TGTGCCATCCTCCGAGGGGGGGACGGCGAGGGCTACACCTTC	CAILRGGDGEGYTF
TRBV18	TRBJ1-1	TRBD1	.	TGTGCCAGCGGACCGGGACAGGGTAACATGAACACTGAAGCTTTCTTT	CASGPGQGNMNTEAFF
TRBV12-5	TRBJ1-5	TRBD1	.	TGTGCTAGCTCTCCCGGGACAGGGGCCAATCAGCCCCAGCATTTT	CASSPGTGANQPQHF
TRBV27	TRBJ2-3	.	.	TGTGCCAGCAGTTTCCGGAGGGGTGTGGGTAGCACAGATACGCAGTATTTT	CASSFRRGVGSTDTQYF
TRBV4-1	TRBJ2-7	TRBD2	.	TGCGCCAGCAGCCCCTCTCGAAGCGGGACCTACGAGCAGTACTTC	CASSPSRSGTYEQYF
TRBV4-2	TRBJ2-1	TRBD2	.	TGTGCCAGCAGCCCCCCCGCCCGAGCGGGGGGTGGGGATGAGCAGTTCTTC	CASSPPARAGGGDEQFF